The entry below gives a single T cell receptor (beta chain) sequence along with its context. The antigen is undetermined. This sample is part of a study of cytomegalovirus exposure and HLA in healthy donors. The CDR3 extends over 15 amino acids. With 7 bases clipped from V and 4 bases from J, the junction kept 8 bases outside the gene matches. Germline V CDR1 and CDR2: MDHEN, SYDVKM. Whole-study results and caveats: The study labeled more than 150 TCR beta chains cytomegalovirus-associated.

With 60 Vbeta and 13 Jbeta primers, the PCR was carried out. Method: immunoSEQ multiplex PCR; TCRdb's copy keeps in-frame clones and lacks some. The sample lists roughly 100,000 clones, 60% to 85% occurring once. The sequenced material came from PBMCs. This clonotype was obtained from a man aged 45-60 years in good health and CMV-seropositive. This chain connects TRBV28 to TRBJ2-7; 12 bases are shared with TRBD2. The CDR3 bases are TGTGCCAGCACGACTAGCGGGAGAAGAGGGTACGAGCAGTACTTC. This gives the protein CASTTSGRRGYEQYF. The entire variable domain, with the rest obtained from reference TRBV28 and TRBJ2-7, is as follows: DVKVTQSSRYLVKRTGEKVFLECVQDMDHENMFWYRQDPGLGLRLIYFSYDVKMKEKGDIPEGYSVSREKKERFSLILESASTNQTSMYLCASTTSGRRGYEQYFGPGTRLTVT.